A selection of T cell receptor beta chains follows, all from one sample in a study of graft-versus-host responses after intestinal transplantation. The repertoire was sequenced with immunoSEQ multiplex PCR; TCRdb's copy has only in-frame clones and lacks some. The sample includes roughly 80,000 clones, around 93% of them seen just once. The starting material was PBMCs, obtained 98 days after intestinal transplantation. The receptors originated from a human patient who received an intestinal transplant, so some T cells may come from the graft donor. CDR3s include the opening cysteine and the closing phenylalanine or tryptophan. The D gene is left open where the match is weak. Where a row states a size, it is once, few, many or the class of an expanded clone; other rows omit it.

cdr3_length | j_call | clone_size | v_call | d_call | cdr3_nt | cdr3_aa
12 | TRBJ2-5 | . | TRBV5-5 | . | TGTGCCAGCAGCTTTTATAGGGAGACCCAGTACTTC | CASSFYRETQYF
15 | TRBJ2-1 | . | TRBV25-1 | . | TGTGCCAGCAGTGGAAGAGGGACGGAATACAATGAGCAGTTCTTC | CASSGRGTEYNEQFF
13 | TRBJ2-5 | once | TRBV2 | . | TGTGCCAGCAACAGGGTCATCCAAGAGACCCAGTACTTC | CASNRVIQETQYF
11 | TRBJ2-1 | . | TRBV20-1 | TRBD1 | TGCAGTGCTAGAGAGGACAGGAGAAAGTTCTTC | CSAREDRRKFF
13 | TRBJ1-5 | . | TRBV2 | . | TGTGCCAGCAGTGCCGACAACAATCAGCCCCAGCATTTT | CASSADNNQPQHF
16 | TRBJ2-5 | once | TRBV5-1 | TRBD1 | TGCGCCAGCAGCTTGGCCGACAGGGGGTGGCAAGAGACCCAGTACTTC | CASSLADRGWQETQYF
14 | TRBJ2-5 | few | TRBV5-4 | . | TGTGCCAGCAGCTCTCTGGCGAGACAAGAGACCCAGTACTTC | CASSSLARQETQYF
14 | TRBJ2-5 | . | TRBV6-1 | TRBD2 | TGTGCCAGCAACCTAGCGGGAGGTCAAGAGACCCAGTACTTC | CASNLAGGQETQYF
12 | TRBJ1-1 | . | TRBV29-1 | TRBD1 | TGCAGCGCTGTACCGGACAGGCTAGGGGCTTTCTTT | CSAVPDRLGAFF
14 | TRBJ1-4 | . | TRBV28 | . | TGTGCCAGCAGTTTAGGGAGGATGAATGAAAAACTGTTTTTT | CASSLGRMNEKLFF
13 | TRBJ1-6 | . | TRBV30 | . | TGTGCCTGGAGTCGACCCTATAATTCACCCCTCCACTTT | CAWSRPYNSPLHF
15 | TRBJ2-7 | . | TRBV9 | TRBD1 | TGTGCCAGCAGCGCGAACAGGGGTACCTCTGACGAGCAGTACTTC | CASSANRGTSDEQYF
18 | TRBJ1-5 | . | TRBV5-1 | . | TGCGCCAGCAGCGGCCTAGCGGGAGCCCGGGCTAGCACAGATACGCAGCATTTT | CASSGLAGARASTDTQHF
17 | TRBJ2-3 | . | TRBV11-2 | . | TGTGCCAGCAGCCACGTCCGGGGCCTGGTTGAGACAGATACGCAGTATTTT | CASSHVRGLVETDTQYF
17 | TRBJ2-1 | . | TRBV10-1 | . | TGCGCCAGCAGTGAGTCGGCGGCACTTAGCTCCTACAATGAGCAGTTCTTC | CASSESAALSSYNEQFF
14 | TRBJ1-4 | . | TRBV9 | . | TGTGCCAGCAGCGTAGAGGGGATGGGGGAAAAACTGTTTTTT | CASSVEGMGEKLFF
14 | TRBJ2-5 | . | TRBV6-1 | . | TGTGCCACGATCGAGGGTTTGTATGAAGAGACCCAGTACTTC | CATIEGLYEETQYF